The 21 T cell receptor beta chains presented below share a single source sample, sequenced in a study of regulatory T cells in long-lasting Graves disease. Time point given: newly diagnosed GD, antithyroid drugs for less than 3 months. Construction of the TCR library relied on RNA isolated from PBMCs. Arm-PCR of CDR3 regions and iRepertoire HTBI primers were the basis on which TCR beta libraries were built. TCRdb itself ran the multiplex PCR reads through MiXCR, one entry per CDR3 protein. Of roughly 400,000 distinct CDR3 sequences listed, about 15% are singletons. The sample also formed part of further work on T cells in Graves' hyperthyroidism and ophthalmopathy.

The material sequenced was peripheral blood mononuclear cells (PBMCs), taken at new diagnosis, from a patient treated with antithyroid drugs. Receptors were obtained from a woman in her 40s with Graves disease.

The sample holds many counts of this clonotype. V gene TRBV30 combines with J gene TRBJ2-1; D is perhaps TRBD1 (5 bases). This CDR3 spans 16 amino acids. Germline lookup yields CDR1 GTSNPN and CDR2 SVGIG (reference sequence). V was trimmed by 3 bases and J by 1 base, leaving 16 bases between them. The CDR3, as DNA: TGTGCCTGGAGGAGCTTAGGGGCATCGTCCTACAATGAGCAGTTCTTC. This gives the protein CAWRSLGASSYNEQFF. The complete variable domain, with remaining parts taken from reference TRBV30 and TRBJ2-1, reads SQTIHQWPATLVQPVGSPLSLECTVEGTSNPNLYWYRQAAGRGLQLLFYSVGIGQISSEVPQNLSASRPQDRQFILSSKKLLLSDSGFYLCAWRSLGASSYNEQFFGPGTRLTVL.

This clonotype was recorded a few times. The V call is TRBV5-4, the J call TRBJ1-2; 10 bases are a match to TRBD1. The germline CDR1 and CDR2 sequences are SGHNT and YYREEE (reference sequence). CDR3 size: 14 residues. J gave up 8 bases and V 0 bases, and 4 bases lay outside the gene matches. The CDR3 nucleotides are TGTGCCAGCAGCTTGGTAGTGACAGGGGGCGGCTACACCTTC. Its protein is CASSLVVTGGGYTF.

This clonotype has at least ten counts. The J gene is TRBJ2-3, the V gene TRBV29-1; 7 nucleotides match TRBD2. Germline CDR1 SQVTM, CDR2 ANQGSEA. V lost 5 bases to trimming and J lost 0 bases; unmatched junction nucleotides: 11. CDR3 length: 16 amino acids. The CDR3 DNA sequence: TGCAGCGTTCAACCCCTGGTTAGCGGGAGCACAGATACGCAGTATTTT. Translating it yields CSVQPLVSGSTDTQYF.

In this sample, this clonotype turned up many times. The V and J genes are TRBV24-1 and TRBJ2-3; 8 positions agree with TRBD2. Germline V gene data show CDR1 as KGHDR and CDR2 as SFDVKD. The CDR3 is 16 residues long. With V trimmed by 3 bases and J by 5 bases, 9 bases remained unmatched. The CDR3 loop reads CATSDVAGTPVDTQYF. As DNA, the CDR3 is TGTGCCACCAGTGATGTAGCGGGAACGCCTGTAGATACGCAGTATTTT.

This clonotype was found many times. The V call is TRBV2, the J call TRBJ2-7; unclear D gene. Per the germline V gene, CDR1 is SNHLY and CDR2 is FYNNEI. This CDR3 spans 14 amino acids. V lost 7 bases and J lost 0, with 13 bases in between. Written as DNA, the CDR3 is TGTGCCAGCAACCCGCGCACCTACTCCTACGAGCAGTACTTC. It encodes CASNPRTYSYEQYF.

In the case of this clonotype: One junction end does not reproduce the germline sequence, and a read error may be involved. V usage is TRBV6-5 and J usage is TRBJ2-1; 7 nucleotides align to TRBD1. The length of the CDR3 is 19 residues. Germline CDR1 is MNHEY and CDR2 is SVGAGI. CDR3: CASSDSGQNKITTYNEQFF. The CDR3, as DNA: TGTGCCAGCAGTGACTCGGGACAGAACAAAATCACCACCTACAATGAGCAGTTCTTC.

The J gene is TRBJ1-2, the V gene TRBV6-2 or TRBV6-3; the D gene is possibly TRBD1 (6 bases). With 2 bases removed from V and 5 bases from J, the gap between germline ends came to 18 bases. Germline V gene lookup returns CDR1 MNHEY and CDR2 SVGEGT. The CDR3 has 16 residues. This CDR3 is CASSYPRGGIYYGYTF. CDR3 bases: TGTGCCAGCAGTTACCCTCGAGGGGGGATCTATTATGGCTACACCTTC.

The CDR3 is CATRGGVAGVTGELFF. The CDR3 DNA follows: TGTGCCACCAGGGGCGGAGTAGCGGGAGTCACCGGGGAGCTGTTTTTT. The chain recombines TRBV24-1 with TRBJ2-2; TRBD2 matches at 9 bases. Germline V CDR1 and CDR2: KGHDR, SFDVKD. This CDR3 has 16 residues. Unmatched junction bases numbered 9, after V lost 7 bases and J lost 4 bases.

This chain joins TRBV5-1 and TRBJ2-5; 8 positions match TRBD1. CDR3 length: 13 amino acids. Per the germline V gene, CDR1 is SGHRS and CDR2 is YFSETQ. V shed 7 bases, J shed 6 bases, and the junction held 8 bases outside the gene matches. The CDR3 is CASFSQGEKTQYF. CDR3 bases: TGCGCCAGCTTCTCACAGGGGGAAAAGACCCAGTACTTC.

This clonotype was counted at least ten times. V gene TRBV27 combines with J gene TRBJ2-3; no firm D call. Germline V gene data show CDR1 as MNHEY and CDR2 as SMNVEV (reference sequence). This CDR3 spans 14 amino acids. V shed 4 bases and J shed 0 bases, with 8 bases lying between them. DNA of the CDR3: TGTGCCAGCAGTTCCACTTCCAGCACAGATACGCAGTATTTT. Its protein product is CASSSTSSTDTQYF.

The V call is TRBV18, the J call TRBJ2-1; D uncertain. V was shortened by 0 bases and J by 4 bases, with 13 bases between the two germline ends. The CDR3 contains 16 residues. Germline loops: CDR1 KGHSH, CDR2 LQKENI. CDR3 sequence (DNA): TGTGCCAGCTCACCACCGTCGTCCGTCCTTTACAATGAGCAGTTCTTC. This sequence encodes CASSPPSSVLYNEQFF.

This clonotype was recorded many times. The chain uses TRBV24-1 and TRBJ2-5, with 7 positions matching TRBD2. Germline assignment: CDR1 KGHDR and CDR2 SFDVKD. J gave up 5 bases and V 4 bases, and 6 bases lay outside the gene matches. This CDR3 has 14 residues. DNA for the CDR3: TGTGCCACCAGTGACACGACTAGCCTCGAGACCCAGTACTTC. Protein: CATSDTTSLETQYF.

The sample holds many counts of this clonotype. The rearrangement links TRBV30 to TRBJ2-7; 9 bases are a match to TRBD1. This CDR3 is 12 amino acids long. V dropped 7 bases and J dropped 3; count of bases not matched to a gene: 4. Germline V lookup: CDR1 GTSNPN, CDR2 SVGIG (reference sequence). The CDR3 sequence: CASQGALYEQYF. CDR3 coding DNA: TGTGCCTCACAGGGGGCCCTCTACGAGCAGTACTTC.

This clonotype showed up many times. This chain uses TRBV5-1 with TRBJ1-1; TRBD1 is a possible D gene (5 bases). Germline CDR1 SGHRS, CDR2 YFSETQ. The germline V and J ends were trimmed by 3 bases and 2 bases, with 11 bases remaining between them. The CDR3 spans 14 residues. CDR3 nucleotides: TGCGCCAGCAGCTGGGAGGGGCGAAACACTGAAGCTTTCTTT. It yields the protein CASSWEGRNTEAFF.

The genes are TRBV20-1 and TRBJ1-2, with TRBD1 matching 8 bases. Germline CDR1 reads DFQATT; CDR2 reads SNEGSKA (reference sequence). This CDR3 region has 13 residues. V trimming: 5 bases; J trimming: 3 bases; junction bases outside the gene matches: 5. The CDR3 bases are TGCAGTGCTCCCGACAGGGGTGACTATGGCTACACCTTC. Translated: CSAPDRGDYGYTF.

This clonotype was observed many times. The CDR3 nucleotides are TGTGCCAGCTCGGAGTTTGACATTCAGTACTTC. Translating gives CASSEFDIQYF. V and J are TRBV11-2 and TRBJ2-4; D gene unclear. V lost 8 bases, J lost 8 bases, and 10 bases lay in between. Germline CDR1 and CDR2: SGHAT and FQNNGV. The CDR3 is made up of 11 amino acids.

The chain combines TRBV5-4 with TRBJ2-5; 13 positions match TRBD2. The V gene's germline CDR1 is SGHNT and CDR2 YYREEE (reference sequence). V lost 5 bases and J lost 2; bases outside the gene matches: 6. The CDR3 is 16 amino acids. DNA for the CDR3: TGTGCCAGCAGTGCCGGGACTAGCGGGGAGCAAGAGACCCAGTACTTC. This gives the protein CASSAGTSGEQETQYF.

This clonotype was recorded at least ten times. V usage is TRBV9 and J usage is TRBJ1-3; tentative D call: TRBD1 (5 bases). Trimming shortened V by 0 bases and J by 0 bases, and 13 bases separated the two germline ends. Germline assignment: CDR1 SGDLS and CDR2 YYNGEE. The CDR3 is made up of 17 amino acids. CDR3 in amino acids: CASSVGIGTDSGNTIYF. The CDR3 DNA reads as TGTGCCAGCAGCGTAGGAATTGGGACGGACTCTGGAAACACCATATATTTT.

Ten or more counts support this clonotype. The chain has TRBV19 and TRBJ2-2; D is unclear. CDR3 length: 15 residues. From germline, CDR1 is LNHDA and CDR2 SQIVND (reference sequence). Trimming removed 3 bases from V and 2 bases from J, with 10 bases in between. CDR3 coding DNA: TGTGCCAGTAGTATCCCCTTTAGCAACACCGGGGAGCTGTTTTTT. Residues: CASSIPFSNTGELFF.

The chain carries TRBV7-2 and TRBJ1-1, with 9 bases aligning to TRBD1. Germline V gene lookup returns CDR1 SGHTA and CDR2 FQGNSA. V lost 6 bases to trimming and J lost 1 base; unmatched junction nucleotides: 12. The CDR3 loop spans 17 amino acids. The CDR3 sequence is CASSQRGTGRWNTEAFF. CDR3 in DNA: TGTGCCAGCAGTCAAAGAGGGACAGGGCGATGGAACACTGAAGCTTTCTTT. The whole variable domain, remainder taken from reference TRBV7-2 and TRBJ1-1, is GAGVSQSPSNKVTEKGKDVELRCDPISGHTALYWYRQSLGQGLEFLIYFQGNSAPDKSGLPSDRFSAERTGGSVSTLTIQRTQQEDSAVYLCASSQRGTGRWNTEAFFGQGTRLTVV.

This clonotype occurred many times. This chain joins TRBV7-8 and TRBJ2-3; TRBD2 might be the D (6 bases). The CDR3 runs 14 residues. Trimming left V 0 bases short and J 7 bases short, with 11 bases between. Germline lookup yields CDR1 SGHVS and CDR2 FQNEAQ. The CDR3 loop reads CASSLALGLHTQYF. The CDR3 DNA sequence: TGTGCCAGCAGCTTAGCGTTGGGACTTCATACGCAGTATTTT.